The entry below describes one T cell receptor beta chain. CDR3 length: 17 amino acids. The V end lost 2 bases, the J end lost 5 bases, and 22 bases lay between the germline ends. Produced via immunoSEQ multiplex PCR; TCRdb's table is partial and in-frame only. The table shows 200,000 to 250,000 clones, with around four fifths occurring only once. This entry comes from a study of blood T cell repertoires in COVID-19. Study information: Nucleic acid was either cDNA or gDNA, and it came from T cells, B-cell-depleted T cells, or PBMCs.

The chain couples TRBV5-3 to TRBJ2-5, with a tentative D call TRBD1 (5 bases). TRBV5-3 is reported as an ORF; its role is uncertain. The sequenced sample consisted of peripheral blood. The source of this sequence is a middle-aged man with acute or convalescent COVID-19. CDR3 amino acids: CARSFHGAVIEVETQYF. CDR3 nucleotides: TGTGCCAGAAGCTTCCATGGGGCGGTTATTGAGGTGGAGACCCAGTACTTC.